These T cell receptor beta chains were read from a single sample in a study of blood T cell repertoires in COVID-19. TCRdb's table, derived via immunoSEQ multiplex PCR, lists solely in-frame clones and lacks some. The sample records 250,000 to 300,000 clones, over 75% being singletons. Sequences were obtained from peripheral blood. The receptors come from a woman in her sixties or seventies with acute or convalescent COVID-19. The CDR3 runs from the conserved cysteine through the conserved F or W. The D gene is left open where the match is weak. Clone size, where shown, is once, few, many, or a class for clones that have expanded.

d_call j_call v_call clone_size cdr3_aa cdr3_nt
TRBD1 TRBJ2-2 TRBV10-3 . CAIRGQGVTGELFF TGTGCCATCAGGGGACAGGGGGTCACCGGGGAGCTGTTTTTT
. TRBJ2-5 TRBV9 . CASSVGSRETQYF TGTGCCAGCAGCGTGGGCAGTCGGGAGACCCAGTACTTC
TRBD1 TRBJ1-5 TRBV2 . CASRRADRANQPQHF TGTGCCAGCAGGAGAGCGGACAGGGCCAATCAGCCCCAGCATTTT
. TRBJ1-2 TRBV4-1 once CASSQDQNRMRDGYTF TGCGCCAGCAGCCAAGATCAAAACAGAATGCGGGATGGCTACACCTTC
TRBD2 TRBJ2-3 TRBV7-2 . CASSLRTSGGGKADTQYF TGTGCCAGCAGCCTCCGGACTAGCGGGGGGGGCAAGGCCGATACGCAGTATTTT
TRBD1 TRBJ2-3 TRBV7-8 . CASSYIGRDSERTDTQYF TGTGCCAGCAGCTATATTGGACGGGACAGCGAGCGCACAGATACGCAGTATTTT
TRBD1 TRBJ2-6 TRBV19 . CASSPGQGEIGANVLTF TGTGCCAGTAGTCCCGGACAGGGTGAGATAGGGGCCAACGTCCTGACTTTC
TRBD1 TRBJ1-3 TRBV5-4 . CASSHWTGGNTIYF TGTGCCAGCAGCCATTGGACAGGCGGAAACACCATATATTTT
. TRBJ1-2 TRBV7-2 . CASTTELGGYTF TGTGCCAGCACCACAGAACTGGGTGGCTACACCTTC
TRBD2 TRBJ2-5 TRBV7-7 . CASSSGLAGTGETQYF TGTGCTAGCAGCTCAGGACTAGCGGGAACAGGGGAGACCCAGTACTTC
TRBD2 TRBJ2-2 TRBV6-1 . CASSDTSGRVNTGELFF TGTGCCAGCAGTGATACTAGCGGGCGTGTGAACACCGGGGAGCTGTTTTTT
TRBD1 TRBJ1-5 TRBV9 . CASSVGQGLDQPQHF TGTGCCAGCAGCGTAGGACAGGGCTTAGATCAGCCCCAGCATTTT
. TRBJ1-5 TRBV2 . CASSGGGDQSSQHF TGTGCCAGCTCCGGGGGGGGCGATCAATCGTCCCAGCATTTT
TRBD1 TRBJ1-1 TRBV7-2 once CASSSHRGRTNTEAFF TGTGCCAGCAGCTCACACAGGGGGCGGACGAACACTGAAGCTTTCTTT
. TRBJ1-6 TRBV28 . CASSFPRDTFNSPLHF TGTGCCAGCAGTTTTCCCAGGGATACTTTCAATTCACCCCTCCACTTT
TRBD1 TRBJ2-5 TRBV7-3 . CASSLELAGGAETQYF TGTGCCAGCAGCTTAGAGCTCGCAGGGGGCGCAGAGACCCAGTACTTC
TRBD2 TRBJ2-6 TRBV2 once CASRLGLAGGPFSGANVLTF TGTGCCAGCAGACTAGGACTAGCGGGAGGGCCTTTTTCTGGGGCCAACGTCCTGACTTTC
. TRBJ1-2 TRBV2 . CASSEISRNYGYTF TGTGCCAGCAGTGAAATCTCCCGGAACTATGGCTACACCTTC
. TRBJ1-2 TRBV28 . CASSDRLYGYTF TGTGCCAGCAGCGACAGACTCTATGGCTACACCTTC
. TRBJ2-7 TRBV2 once CASRPGRGSYEQYF TGTGCCAGTAGACCTGGTAGGGGTTCCTACGAGCAGTACTTC
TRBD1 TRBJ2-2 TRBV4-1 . CASSKDRTNTGELFF TGCGCCAGCAGCAAGGACAGGACGAACACCGGGGAGCTGTTTTTT
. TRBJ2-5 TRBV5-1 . CASSLVLAQETQYF TGCGCCAGCAGCTTGGTACTTGCCCAAGAGACCCAGTACTTC
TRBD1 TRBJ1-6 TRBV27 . CASRLPGQGNSPLHF TGTGCCAGCAGACTCCCGGGACAGGGAAATTCACCCCTCCACTTT
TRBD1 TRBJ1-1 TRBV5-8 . CASSPRTGRGEAFF TGTGCCAGCAGCCCCCGGACAGGGCGGGGTGAAGCTTTCTTT
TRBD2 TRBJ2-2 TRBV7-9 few CASSLNRGVTGELFF TGTGCCAGCAGCTTAAACCGGGGGGTGACCGGGGAGCTGTTTTTT
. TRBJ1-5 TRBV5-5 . CASSPGVGYQPQHF TGTGCCAGCAGCCCGGGGGTTGGATATCAGCCCCAGCATTTT
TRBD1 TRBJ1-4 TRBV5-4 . CASSLRTGGDEKLFF TGTGCCAGCAGCTTAAGGACAGGTGGGGATGAAAAACTGTTTTTT
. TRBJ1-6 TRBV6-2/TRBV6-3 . CASSYPIYNSPLHF TGTGCCAGCAGTTACCCAATCTATAATTCACCCCTCCACTTT